These 14 T cell receptor beta chains originate from one sample sequenced in a study of cytomegalovirus exposure and HLA in healthy donors. The PCR had 60 Vbeta and 13 Jbeta primers. Clones were sequenced by immunoSEQ multiplex PCR, and TCRdb holds only the in-frame ones, with some missing. The sample lists about 130,000 clones; around 77% were seen once. Sequencing input: PBMCs. Every receptor here comes from a male donor in good health and CMV-seropositive.

The CDR3 protein is CASSERMGLLSGANVLTF. CDR3 coding DNA: TGTGCCAGCAGTGAGAGGATGGGACTCTTATCTGGGGCCAACGTCCTGACTTTC. The chain links TRBV2 to TRBJ2-6; a weak D match, TRBD2 (6 bases). Germline assignment: CDR1 SNHLY and CDR2 FYNNEI. The CDR3 contains 18 residues. The V end lost 3 bases, the J end lost 1 base, and 16 bases lay between the germline ends.

V and J are TRBV6-6 and TRBJ2-1, with a weak D call TRBD2 (7 bases). The ends were cut back, 7 bases at V and 4 bases at J, with 11 bases in the middle. The CDR3 loop spans 13 amino acids. From germline, CDR1 is MNHNY and CDR2 SVGAGI (reference sequence). The CDR3: CASKEGGYNEQFF. CDR3 DNA sequence: TGTGCCAGCAAGGAGGGGGGGTACAATGAGCAGTTCTTC.

The chain is built from TRBV19 and TRBJ2-1; TRBD2 aligns across 11 bases. Losses at the gene ends were 0 bases for V and 0 bases for J; bases not matched to a gene: 4. Germline V gene data show CDR1 as LNHDA and CDR2 as SQIVND (reference sequence). The CDR3 has 18 residues. The CDR3 DNA follows: TGTGCCAGTAGTATAGAGGTTCTAGCGGGAGGCTCCTACAATGAGCAGTTCTTC. It encodes CASSIEVLAGGSYNEQFF.

For this clone: An end of the junction does not agree with germline; a read error may underlie this. The chain couples TRBV7-9 to TRBJ2-3, with 10 bases fitting TRBD2. In germline, CDR1 is SEHNR, CDR2 FQNEAQ (reference sequence). The CDR3 is 17 amino acids. In nucleotides, the CDR3 is TGTTCCAGCAGCCCCCGGGTAGCGGGAGGCGCCACAGATACGCAGTATTTT. Translation: CSSSPRVAGGATDTQYF.

The V call is TRBV5-1, the J call TRBJ2-5; D might be TRBD2 (6 bases). This CDR3 has 15 residues. Per germline, CDR1 SGHRS and CDR2 YFSETQ. The ends were cut back, 2 bases at V and 3 bases at J, with 14 bases in the middle. The CDR3 sequence is CASSFRTSQEETQYF. CDR3 DNA: TGCGCCAGCAGCTTCCGTACTAGCCAGGAAGAGACCCAGTACTTC.

The chain has TRBV19 and TRBJ1-3; unclear D gene. Germline-derived CDR1 and CDR2 are LNHDA and SQIVND (reference sequence). This CDR3 has 15 residues. V lost 4 bases and J lost 0, with 10 bases in between. The CDR3 DNA reads TGTGCCAGTAGTACCGCGCCGAGCTCTGGAAACACCATATATTTT. Protein product: CASSTAPSSGNTIYF.

This chain joins TRBV6-4 and TRBJ1-2, with D maybe TRBD1 (5 bases). The CDR3 runs 12 residues. Germline CDR1 reads MRHNA; CDR2 reads SNTAGT. The V gene lost 2 bases and the J gene lost 6 bases, with 7 bases spanning the gap. The CDR3 loop is CASSDPTDGYTF. The CDR3, as DNA: TGTGCCAGCAGTGACCCGACAGATGGCTACACCTTC.

This rearrangement joins TRBV14 to TRBJ2-2; D gene unclear. With 4 bases removed from V and 1 base from J, the gap between germline ends came to 4 bases. Per germline, CDR1 SGHDN and CDR2 FVKESK. This CDR3 comprises 13 residues. CDR3 sequence: CASSPKNTGELFF. The CDR3 DNA sequence: TGTGCCAGCAGCCCAAAGAACACCGGGGAGCTGTTTTTT.

This clone was observed a single time. The chain links TRBV7-2 to TRBJ2-7; 9 nucleotides match TRBD2. In germline, CDR1 is SGHTA, CDR2 FQGNSA. The J segment lost 6 bases and the V segment lost 8 bases, leaving 14 bases of the junction unmatched. This CDR3 spans 15 amino acids. The CDR3 spells CASSLQGTSFLEQYF. The CDR3, as DNA: TGTGCCAGCTCCCTCCAAGGGACTAGCTTTCTCGAGCAGTACTTC. The variable domain in full, completed from reference TRBV7-2 and TRBJ2-7, reads GAGVSQSPSNKVTEKGKDVELRCDPISGHTALYWYRQSLGQGLEFLIYFQGNSAPDKSGLPSDRFSAERTGGSVSTLTIQRTQQEDSAVYLCASSLQGTSFLEQYFGPGTRLTVT.

The chain has TRBV9 and TRBJ2-7, with TRBD1 as a possible D gene (6 bases). Germline CDR1 reads SGDLS; CDR2 reads YYNGEE. Trimming took 3 bases from V and 2 from J, leaving 9 bases between them. The CDR3 runs to 13 residues. This chain's CDR3 is CASSGGRAYEQYF. The DNA of the CDR3 is TGTGCCAGCAGCGGGGGGCGGGCCTACGAGCAGTACTTC.

V and J are TRBV7-9 and TRBJ2-4; 7 positions agree with TRBD1. Unmatched junction bases numbered 16, after V lost 5 bases and J lost 12 bases. CDR1 and CDR2 from the germline V gene are SEHNR and FQNEAQ (reference sequence). The CDR3 is 15 residues long. CDR3: CASSPDYRGVDSQYF. The CDR3, as DNA: TGTGCCAGCAGCCCTGATTACAGGGGAGTGGACAGTCAGTACTTC. Based on the CDR3 plus reference TRBV7-9 and TRBJ2-4, the full variable domain is DTGVSQNPRHKITKRGQNVTFRCDPISEHNRLYWYRQTLGQGPEFLTYFQNEAQLEKSRLLSDRFSAERPKGSFSTLEIQRTEQGDSAMYLCASSPDYRGVDSQYFGAGTRLSVL.

The V and J genes are TRBV16 and TRBJ1-2; D may be TRBD1 (5 bases). Trimming cost V 2 bases and J 3 bases, with 10 bases left between them. CDR1 is KGHSY and CDR2 is FQNENV in the germline V gene. This CDR3 comprises 14 residues. CDR3 residues: CASSQRGRDYGYTF. CDR3 bases: TGTGCCAGCAGCCAAAGGGGTCGCGACTATGGCTACACCTTC.

The chain employs TRBV5-1 and TRBJ2-3; 8 positions match TRBD2. From germline, CDR1 is SGHRS and CDR2 YFSETQ. The CDR3 runs 15 residues. The V and J ends lost 3 bases and 1 base, in that order; junction bases with no gene match: 4. CDR3 in amino acids: CASSSGLGGTDTQYF. Written as DNA, the CDR3 is TGCGCCAGCAGCTCGGGACTAGGTGGCACAGATACGCAGTATTTT. Full variable domain (rest looked up from reference TRBV5-1 and TRBJ2-3): KAGVTQTPRYLIKTRGQQVTLSCSPISGHRSVSWYQQTPGQGLQFLFEYFSETQRNKGNFPGRFSGRQFSNSRSEMNVSTLELGDSALYLCASSSGLGGTDTQYFGPGTRLTVL.

The chain is built from TRBV25-1 and TRBJ1-6; 7 bases align to TRBD1. This CDR3 has 17 amino acids. The V gene end was trimmed by 0 bases and the J gene end by 7 bases; junction bases not matched to a gene: 9. Germline V gives CDR1 MGHDK, CDR2 SYGVNS. CDR3 amino acids: CASSEYRLGRGNSPLHF. The CDR3 coding sequence is TGTGCCAGCAGTGAATATCGTTTGGGCAGGGGGAATTCACCCCTCCACTTT.